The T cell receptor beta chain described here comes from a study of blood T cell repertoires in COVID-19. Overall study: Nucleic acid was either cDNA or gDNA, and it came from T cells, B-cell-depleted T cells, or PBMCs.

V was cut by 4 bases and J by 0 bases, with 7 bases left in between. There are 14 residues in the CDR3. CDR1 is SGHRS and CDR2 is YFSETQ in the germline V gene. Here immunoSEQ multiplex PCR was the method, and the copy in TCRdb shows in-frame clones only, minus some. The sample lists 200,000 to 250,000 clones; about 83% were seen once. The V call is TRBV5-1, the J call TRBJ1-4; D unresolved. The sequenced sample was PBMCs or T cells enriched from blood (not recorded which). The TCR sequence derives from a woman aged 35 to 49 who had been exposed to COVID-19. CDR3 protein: CASSPSSTNEKLFF. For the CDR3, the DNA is TGCGCCAGCAGCCCTTCCTCAACTAATGAAAAACTGTTTTTT.